This T cell receptor beta chain was found in a study of T cell responses to AZD1222 COVID-19 vaccine. General study findings and limits: Spike-wide vaccine-associated CD4 TCRs dominated at 160-218 and 743-854. At baseline, seropositivity was found in only a handful of AZD1222 recipients. Donors in the cohort were predominantly white British and more often female, and clonal diversity was possibly underestimated.

There are a few counts of this clone. Its antigen is not known. Libraries were prepared by immunoSEQ multiplex PCR; TCRdb keeps only in-frame clonotypes and omits some of them. The sample includes approximately 140,000 clones, 90% of them seen just once. CDR3 length: 17 amino acids. V gave up 4 bases and J gave up 2 bases, with 18 bases separating them. CDR1 is SNHLY, CDR2 FYNNEI, per germline. The rearrangement uses TRBV2 and TRBJ1-3, with D perhaps TRBD1 (5 bases). Sequencing used peripheral blood, obtained 28 days after the second AZD1222 dose. The origin of this receptor is an adult who received the AZD1222 COVID-19 vaccine. The CDR3 spells CASSGDSGTYTGNTIYF. The CDR3 DNA sequence: TGTGCCAGCAGTGGCGACTCCGGGACTTATACTGGAAACACCATATATTTT.